This entry describes one TCR beta chain. The antigen is not known. It was with 60 Vbeta and 13 Jbeta primers that the PCR ran. This table comes from immunoSEQ multiplex PCR, and its TCRdb copy is limited to in-frame clones, with some not included. The sample yields around 150,000 clones, 76% seen once. The data derive from a study of cytomegalovirus exposure and HLA in healthy donors. Points from the study as a whole: Follow-up analysis later connected one missense variant in DCLRE1C with trimming of TCR beta V- and J-genes.

The V and J ends lost 5 bases and 6 bases, in that order; junction bases with no gene match: 10. The germline CDR1 and CDR2 sequences are LNHDA and SQIVND (reference sequence). The CDR3 totals 14 residues. The TCR was taken from a man in his forties in good health and CMV-seronegative. The chain recombines TRBV19 with TRBJ2-7, with 7 positions matching TRBD1. Sequencing used PBMCs. The CDR3 sequence: CASSSVQGSSEQYF. The CDR3 nucleotides read TGTGCCAGTAGTTCTGTACAGGGGAGTAGCGAGCAGTACTTC. Full variable domain (remainder filled in from reference TRBV19 and TRBJ2-7): DGGITQSPKYLFRKEGQNVTLSCEQNLNHDAMYWYRQDPGQGLRLIYYSQIVNDFQKGDIAEGYSVSREKKESFPLTVTSAQKNPTAFYLCASSSVQGSSEQYFGPGTRLTVT.